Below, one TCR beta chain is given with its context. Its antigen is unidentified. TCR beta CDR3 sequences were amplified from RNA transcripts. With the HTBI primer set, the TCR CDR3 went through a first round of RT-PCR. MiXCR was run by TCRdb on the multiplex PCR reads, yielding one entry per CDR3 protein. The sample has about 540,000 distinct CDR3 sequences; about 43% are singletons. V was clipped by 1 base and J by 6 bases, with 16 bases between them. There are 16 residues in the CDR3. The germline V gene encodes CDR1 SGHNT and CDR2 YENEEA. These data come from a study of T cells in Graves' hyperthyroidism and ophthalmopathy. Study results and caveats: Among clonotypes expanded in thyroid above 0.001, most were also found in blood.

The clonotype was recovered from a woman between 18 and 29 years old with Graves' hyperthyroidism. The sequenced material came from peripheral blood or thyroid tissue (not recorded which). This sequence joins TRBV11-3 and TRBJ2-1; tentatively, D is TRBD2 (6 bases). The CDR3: CASSLVFLNGGNEQFF. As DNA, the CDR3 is TGTGCCAGCAGCTTAGTCTTCCTAAACGGGGGCAATGAGCAGTTCTTC.